This T cell receptor (beta chain) originates from a study of blood T cell repertoires in COVID-19. Study background: Sources were T cells, B-cell-depleted T cells, or PBMCs; the material itself was cDNA or gDNA.

Generated by immunoSEQ multiplex PCR, the TCRdb table keeps only in-frame clones and is missing some. The sample records some 100,000 clones, around 90% being singletons. The CDR3 length is 14 residues. The germline V gene encodes CDR1 SGHRS and CDR2 YFSETQ. With 4 bases removed from V and 7 bases from J, the gap between germline ends came to 15 bases. This rearrangement joins TRBV5-1 to TRBJ2-1; maybe TRBD1 (6 bases). The clonotype was recovered from a woman aged 70-85 years with acute or convalescent COVID-19. The source material was peripheral blood. CDR3 loop: CASSRDIPTNEQFF. The CDR3 bases are TGCGCCAGCAGCCGGGACATTCCTACAAATGAGCAGTTCTTC.